This TCR beta chain was recovered during a study of blood T cell repertoires in COVID-19. Study context: Samples of COVID-19 (acute and convalescent) were obtained from the United States, Italy and Spain. PBMCs, B-cell-depleted T cells, or T cells were the source of the cDNA or gDNA that made up the material.

V shed 4 bases and J 0 bases; nucleotides not matched to a gene: 3. In germline, CDR1 is SGHRS, CDR2 YFSETQ. The CDR3 totals 15 residues. Authors' processing steps: Amplification of reference gene primers provided the estimated nucleated cell counts. Measured with immunoSEQ multiplex PCR; TCRdb has only the in-frame clones, and not every one. V and J calls and clone size follow that table, whereas D and trimming were derived from the DNA. The sample holds about 200,000 clones, around 89% seen once. Sequencing used peripheral blood. This receptor was obtained from a woman in her 40s with acute or convalescent COVID-19. The V and J genes are TRBV5-1 and TRBJ2-1, with 8 bases that match TRBD1. CDR3 loop: CASSRTGPSYNEQFF. The CDR3 DNA reads as TGCGCCAGCAGCAGGACAGGGCCCTCCTACAATGAGCAGTTCTTC.